The 16 T cell receptor beta chains given below trace back to one sample, sequenced in a study of blood T cell repertoires in COVID-19. Generated by immunoSEQ multiplex PCR, the TCRdb table keeps only in-frame clones and is missing some. The sample shows about 250,000 clones, approximately 89% of them seen only once. The sequencing input was peripheral blood. Receptor source: a woman between 55 and 75 years old who had recovered from COVID-19.

V usage is TRBV4-1 and J usage is TRBJ1-2; D possibly corresponds to TRBD1 (6 bases). Trimming cost V 3 bases and J 7 bases, with 18 bases left between them. This CDR3 comprises 15 residues. The germline gives CDR1 MGHRA, CDR2 YSYEKL. CDR3 coding DNA: TGCGCCAGCAGCCAGATTGGGGGGGGCGCAGGTGGCTACACCTTC. Its protein product is CASSQIGGGAGGYTF.

This clone was found a few times. The gene calls are TRBV27 and TRBJ2-7; 7 nucleotides agree with TRBD2. The CDR3 covers 15 residues. Germline CDR1 and CDR2: MNHEY and SMNVEV (reference sequence). After removal of 7 bases from V and 3 bases from J, the junction contained 12 bases not matched to a gene. The CDR3: CASTPREGNGYEQYF. DNA of the CDR3: TGTGCCAGCACCCCGAGGGAGGGGAATGGCTACGAGCAGTACTTC.

This clone was observed a handful of times. The chain has TRBV6-5 and TRBJ2-5, with D maybe TRBD2 (5 bases). Trimming left V 6 bases short and J 5 bases short, with 10 bases between. This CDR3 region has 12 residues. Looked up from germline, CDR1 is MNHEY and CDR2 is SVGAGI. CDR3 protein: CASSREGETQYF. Here the CDR3 DNA reads TGTGCCAGCAGCCGGGAAGGGGAGACCCAGTACTTC.

V gene TRBV7-8 combines with J gene TRBJ1-5, with TRBD1 matching 9 bases. The CDR3 consists of 16 residues. Trimming removed 4 bases from V and 5 bases from J; junction bases left unmatched: 9. CDR1 and CDR2 (germline): SGHVS, FQNEAQ. The CDR3 coding sequence is TGTGCCAGCAGCTCCCCGGACAGGGGCTATGATCAGCCCCAGCATTTT. It translates to CASSSPDRGYDQPQHF.

The chain uses TRBV5-1 and TRBJ1-4, with D unclear. The germline CDR1 and CDR2 sequences are SGHRS and YFSETQ. The CDR3 has 15 residues. Trimming stripped 4 bases from V and 0 bases from J, with 10 bases between. The DNA for the CDR3 is TGCGCCAGCAGCCTAGGTCCTGCAACTAATGAAAAACTGTTTTTT. Residues: CASSLGPATNEKLFF.

The gene calls are TRBV4-1 and TRBJ2-7, with D maybe TRBD1 (6 bases). This CDR3 contains 17 residues. Germline CDR1 MGHRA, CDR2 YSYEKL. With 4 bases removed from V and 0 bases from J, the gap between germline ends came to 19 bases. CDR3 residues: CASSRTATTGSSYEQYF. The CDR3 nucleotides are TGCGCCAGCAGCCGGACAGCGACGACAGGATCCTCCTACGAGCAGTACTTC.

The rearrangement uses TRBV29-1 and TRBJ2-7, with D possibly TRBD2 on 6 matching bases. This CDR3 has 12 residues. V was pared by 3 bases and J by 5 bases, with 11 bases between. Germline V gene sequence: CDR1 SQVTM, CDR2 ANQGSEA. CDR3: CSVEEGTHEQYF. The CDR3 coding sequence is TGCAGCGTTGAGGAGGGGACCCACGAGCAGTACTTC.

The rearrangement links TRBV5-1 to TRBJ2-3; 8 bases fit TRBD1. The J segment lost 0 bases and the V segment lost 2 bases, leaving 5 bases of the junction unmatched. Germline CDR1 SGHRS, CDR2 YFSETQ. The CDR3 covers 16 residues. Written as DNA, the CDR3 is TGCGCCAGCAGCTTAACAGGGGGACTTAGCACAGATACGCAGTATTTT. This translates into CASSLTGGLSTDTQYF. The full variable domain, with the rest looked up from reference TRBV5-1 and TRBJ2-3, is KAGVTQTPRYLIKTRGQQVTLSCSPISGHRSVSWYQQTPGQGLQFLFEYFSETQRNKGNFPGRFSGRQFSNSRSEMNVSTLELGDSALYLCASSLTGGLSTDTQYFGPGTRLTVL.

This clone was seen a single time. The V gene is TRBV10-3, the J gene TRBJ2-2; 14 bases are shared with TRBD2. The CDR3 spans 18 residues. Germline V gene lookup returns CDR1 ENHRY and CDR2 SYGVKD. V was pared by 6 bases and J by 2 bases, with 8 bases of the junction left unmatched. The DNA for the CDR3 is TGTGCCATCAGCGGACTAGCGGGGGGATATCCTAACACCGGGGAGCTGTTTTTT. The encoded protein is CAISGLAGGYPNTGELFF.

This clone was seen just once. The chain carries TRBV24-1 and TRBJ2-3; 9 bases agree with TRBD2. J was trimmed by 2 bases and V by 4 bases; bases with no gene match: 6. The germline V gene has CDR1 KGHDR and CDR2 SFDVKD. The CDR3 is 16 residues long. CDR3 DNA sequence: TGTGCCACCAGTGAGCCGCGGGGGGGGAACACAGATACGCAGTATTTT. This translates into CATSEPRGGNTDTQYF.

This clone has a single count. The chain joins TRBV6-5 to TRBJ2-7; D might be TRBD2 (6 bases). Trimming left V 0 bases short and J 2 bases short, with 14 bases between. This CDR3 has 16 amino acids. The germline CDR1 and CDR2 sequences are MNHEY and SVGAGI. The CDR3 nucleotides are TGTGCCAGCAGTTACTCGTTATCAGGGAGGACCTACGAGCAGTACTTC. This gives the protein CASSYSLSGRTYEQYF.

J is TRBJ1-4 and V is TRBV7-9, with no clear D. The germline gives CDR1 SEHNR, CDR2 FQNEAQ (reference sequence). V was clipped by 5 bases and J by 0 bases, with 7 bases between them. The CDR3 consists of 14 residues. CDR3 in DNA: TGTGCCAGCAGCCAGGTTGCAACTAATGAAAAACTGTTTTTT. It translates to CASSQVATNEKLFF.

The V gene is TRBV12-3 or TRBV12-4, the J gene TRBJ1-1; D is undetermined. Trimming removed 5 bases from V and 8 bases from J, with 15 bases in between. The CDR3 has 13 amino acids. The CDR3 spells CASSPAWSEEAFF. Written as DNA, the CDR3 is TGTGCCAGCAGTCCGGCGTGGTCGGAGGAAGCTTTCTTT.

The genes are TRBV5-5 and TRBJ2-2; D remains ambiguous. Germline V CDR1 and CDR2: SGHKS, YYEKEE (reference sequence). The CDR3 spans 13 residues. V shed 0 bases and J shed 6 bases, with 6 bases lying between them. The CDR3 DNA follows: TGTGCCAGCAGCTTGGCAGGTCCCGGGGAGCTGTTTTTT. This gives the protein CASSLAGPGELFF.

The V gene is TRBV7-6, the J gene TRBJ1-6; a weak D match, TRBD1 (6 bases). The CDR3 sequence is 18 residues long. Germline V CDR1 and CDR2: SGHVS, FNYEAQ. V lost 5 bases and J lost 0, with 17 bases in between. CDR3 coding DNA: TGTGCCAGCAGCCAAACACCGGACAGAAGCTCCTATAATTCACCCCTCCACTTT. It encodes CASSQTPDRSSYNSPLHF.

This clone has a handful of counts. The V call is TRBV6-5, the J call TRBJ1-1; 7 bases are shared with TRBD1. Per germline, CDR1 MNHEY and CDR2 SVGAGI. The trim removed 5 bases at V and 5 bases at J, leaving 8 bases unmatched. The CDR3 length is 14 residues. CDR3 DNA: TGTGCCAGCAGTATCGGAACAGGGGATACTGAAGCTTTCTTT. Translation: CASSIGTGDTEAFF.